These T cell receptor beta chains were read from a single sample in a study of blood T cell repertoires in COVID-19. Assay used: immunoSEQ multiplex PCR; TCRdb lists only in-frame clones, some missing. This sample yields some 200,000 clones, of which approximately 80% are seen a single time; about 7.2% belongs to the top ten. Sequenced input: PBMCs or T cells enriched from blood (not recorded which). The receptors shown here come from a woman between 40 and 50 years old with acute COVID-19. The CDR3 runs from the conserved cysteine through the conserved F or W. Fields, in order: V gene, D gene, clone size, J gene, CDR3 DNA, CDR3 protein. A D gene is named only where the DNA matches it firmly. Clone size is not always given. Where it is, it says once, few, many or a class for expanded clones.

V: TRBV7-8
D: NA
size: once
J: TRBJ2-3
DNA: TGTGCCAGCAGCTTTTTCGACAGATCAGATACGCAGTATTTT
CDR3: CASSFFDRSDTQYF

V: TRBV5-1
D: NA
size: NA
J: TRBJ1-4
DNA: TGCGCCAGCAGCTTGGAAGGGGCAGTGAGTGAAAAACTGTTTTTT
CDR3: CASSLEGAVSEKLFF

V: TRBV5-6
D: NA
size: NA
J: TRBJ1-1
DNA: TGTGCCAGCAGCTTGGGCCGGGTCGGCACTGAAGCTTTCTTT
CDR3: CASSLGRVGTEAFF

V: TRBV4-1
D: NA
size: NA
J: TRBJ2-7
DNA: TGCGCCAGCAGCCAAGTGGGTGGGGGCCGACTTGAGCAGTACTTC
CDR3: CASSQVGGGRLEQYF

V: TRBV18
D: NA
size: NA
J: TRBJ2-3
DNA: TGTGCCAGCTCACCTAAAACTAGCACAGATACGCAGTATTTT
CDR3: CASSPKTSTDTQYF

V: TRBV28
D: TRBD2
size: NA
J: TRBJ2-3
DNA: TGTGCCAGCAGTTTTCAAGTTACTAGCGGGGGGGCAACAGATACGCAGTATTTT
CDR3: CASSFQVTSGGATDTQYF

V: TRBV28
D: NA
size: many
J: TRBJ1-5
DNA: TGTGCCAGCACCCGGGGGGGGGCTAGCAATCAGCCCCAGCATTTT
CDR3: CASTRGGASNQPQHF

V: TRBV28
D: TRBD1
size: NA
J: TRBJ1-5
DNA: TGTGCCAGCACCACAGTGGGGGGTCCGATAGGACAGGGAGATAGCAATCAGCCCCAGCATTTT
CDR3: CASTTVGGPIGQGDSNQPQHF

V: TRBV2
D: NA
size: NA
J: TRBJ1-2
DNA: TGTGCCAGCAGTGGGATAACAGCCCATGGCTACACCTTC
CDR3: CASSGITAHGYTF

V: TRBV5-8
D: TRBD1
size: NA
J: TRBJ1-2
DNA: TGTGCCAGCAGCTTGGAAGCAGGGGGCTTCTATGGCTACACCTTC
CDR3: CASSLEAGGFYGYTF

V: TRBV7-2
D: NA
size: NA
J: TRBJ2-7
DNA: TGTGCCAGCAGCTTTGGACACCGCTCCTACGAGCAGTACTTC
CDR3: CASSFGHRSYEQYF

V: TRBV27
D: NA
size: NA
J: TRBJ2-4
DNA: TGTGCCAGCAGTGTACAGGGAGCCAAAAACATTCAGTACTTC
CDR3: CASSVQGAKNIQYF

V: TRBV29-1
D: TRBD2
size: NA
J: TRBJ2-7
DNA: TGCAGCGTTACCGGCGGGAGCTTCGAGCAGTACTTC
CDR3: CSVTGGSFEQYF

V: TRBV7-8
D: NA
size: NA
J: TRBJ1-2
DNA: TGTGCCAGCAGCTTAGATTCGGGGACTAACTATGGCTACACCTTC
CDR3: CASSLDSGTNYGYTF

V: TRBV11-2
D: NA
size: many
J: TRBJ1-1
DNA: TGTGCCAGCAGCTTCCAGTCCCCGGAGGCTTTCTTT
CDR3: CASSFQSPEAFF

V: TRBV7-8
D: NA
size: NA
J: TRBJ2-3
DNA: TGTGCCAGCAGCTTAGCGGACGTGGGGGGTACGCAGTATTTT
CDR3: CASSLADVGGTQYF

V: TRBV10-3
D: NA
size: NA
J: TRBJ1-4
DNA: TGTGCCATCAGACAGGGCCCTAATGAAAAACTGTTTTTT
CDR3: CAIRQGPNEKLFF

V: TRBV18
D: TRBD2
size: NA
J: TRBJ2-7
DNA: TGTGCCAGCTCCCTTCCTAGCGGGAGGGTGTCCTACGAGCAGTACTTC
CDR3: CASSLPSGRVSYEQYF

V: TRBV29-1
D: TRBD1
size: NA
J: TRBJ1-1
DNA: TGCAGCGTCCTGTGGCAGGGGGCCAAGAGGCTGAACACTGAAGCTTTCTTT
CDR3: CSVLWQGAKRLNTEAFF

V: TRBV5-6
D: NA
size: NA
J: TRBJ1-1
DNA: TGTGCCAGCAGCTCCCATACCGGGACTGCGAGGATCACTGAAGCTTTCTTT
CDR3: CASSSHTGTARITEAFF

V: TRBV11-2
D: NA
size: many
J: TRBJ2-3
DNA: TGTGCCAGCAGCCGGGCGGGTCCAGATACGCAGTATTTT
CDR3: CASSRAGPDTQYF

V: TRBV23-1
D: NA
size: NA
J: TRBJ2-5
DNA: TGCGCCAGCAGTCTACCGGCCAGGGCCCAGTACTTC
CDR3: CASSLPARAQYF

V: TRBV28
D: NA
size: NA
J: TRBJ1-2
DNA: TGTGCCAGCAGAGCGTATGGCTACACCTTC
CDR3: CASRAYGYTF

V: TRBV7-8
D: NA
size: NA
J: TRBJ1-1
DNA: TGTGCCAGCAGCTTAAACAGGGTGAATGCTTTCTTT
CDR3: CASSLNRVNAFF

V: TRBV9
D: NA
size: NA
J: TRBJ1-2
DNA: TGTGCCAGCAGCGTAGCTCTCATGGAGTATGATGGCTACACCTTC
CDR3: CASSVALMEYDGYTF

V: TRBV6-1
D: NA
size: NA
J: TRBJ2-7
DNA: TGTGCCAGCAGTGAAGCCGTGACAGCTAACTACGAGCAGTACTTC
CDR3: CASSEAVTANYEQYF

V: TRBV15
D: TRBD1
size: NA
J: TRBJ1-4
DNA: TGTGCCACCAGCAACCGGGACAGGGGGCATGAAAAACTGTTTTTT
CDR3: CATSNRDRGHEKLFF

V: TRBV30
D: TRBD1
size: NA
J: TRBJ1-1
DNA: TGTGCCTGGACGAACAGGGGTACGGGGTACACTGAAGCTTTCTTT
CDR3: CAWTNRGTGYTEAFF

V: TRBV7-3
D: TRBD1
size: NA
J: TRBJ1-1
DNA: TGTGCCAGCAGCTTAAATGACAGGGGTGCAACTGAAGCTTTCTTT
CDR3: CASSLNDRGATEAFF

V: TRBV4-1
D: NA
size: NA
J: TRBJ2-3
DNA: TGCGCCAGCAGCCACCAGGGGCCCACAGATACGCAGTATTTT
CDR3: CASSHQGPTDTQYF

V: TRBV2
D: NA
size: NA
J: TRBJ1-3
DNA: TGTGCCAGCAGTGCCAGACCGGGACTGGGGCTCGGTGGAAACACCATATATTTT
CDR3: CASSARPGLGLGGNTIYF

V: TRBV7-9
D: NA
size: NA
J: TRBJ1-2
DNA: TGTGCCAGCAGCTTAAATCAGGGTCACGGCTACACCTTC
CDR3: CASSLNQGHGYTF

V: TRBV28
D: NA
size: NA
J: TRBJ1-2
DNA: TGTGCCAGCAGTCTCGGGATAAAGTATGGCTACACCTTC
CDR3: CASSLGIKYGYTF

V: TRBV28
D: TRBD2
size: few
J: TRBJ2-3
DNA: TGTGCCAGCAGTTCGCTAGCGGGGGGGCCCGGGACGCAGTATTTT
CDR3: CASSSLAGGPGTQYF

V: TRBV24-1
D: NA
size: NA
J: TRBJ2-2
DNA: TGTGCCACCAGTGGACAGGCCCCTAACACCGGGGAGCTGTTTTTT
CDR3: CATSGQAPNTGELFF

V: TRBV14
D: NA
size: many
J: TRBJ2-2
DNA: TGTGCCTCCAAGTGGGGCAGGGGACGCACCGGGGAGCTGTTTTTT
CDR3: CASKWGRGRTGELFF

V: TRBV5-1
D: TRBD1
size: NA
J: TRBJ2-4
DNA: TGCGCCAGCAGCCTTATGGGACAGGGGGCACTAGGGGATATCATTCAGTACTTC
CDR3: CASSLMGQGALGDIIQYF

V: TRBV20-1
D: NA
size: NA
J: TRBJ1-2
DNA: TGCAGTGCCACTCTGCCCTATGGCTACACCTTC
CDR3: CSATLPYGYTF

V: TRBV11-2
D: NA
size: NA
J: TRBJ1-2
DNA: TGTGCCAGCAGCTTAGTGGGCAGGGTGAGAGGCTACACCTTC
CDR3: CASSLVGRVRGYTF

V: TRBV11-2
D: TRBD1
size: NA
J: TRBJ1-1
DNA: TGTGCCAGCAGCACCGGACAGGGGCTTGAAGCTTTCTTT
CDR3: CASSTGQGLEAFF

V: TRBV9
D: NA
size: NA
J: TRBJ2-1
DNA: TGTGCCAGCAGCGTTGGGCAGAACAATGAGCAGTTCTTC
CDR3: CASSVGQNNEQFF

V: TRBV2
D: NA
size: NA
J: TRBJ1-1
DNA: TGTGCCTCCCAAAGGCGGTTGAACACTGAAGCTTTCTTT
CDR3: CASQRRLNTEAFF

V: TRBV7-3
D: NA
size: NA
J: TRBJ2-3
DNA: TGTGCCAGCAGCTTACTAGGGCTGGGGGCGGAAGATACGCAGTATTTT
CDR3: CASSLLGLGAEDTQYF

V: TRBV12-3/TRBV12-4
D: TRBD1
size: NA
J: TRBJ1-2
DNA: TGTGCCAGCGGAACAGGGGGCTATGGCTACACCTTC
CDR3: CASGTGGYGYTF

V: TRBV30
D: NA
size: NA
J: TRBJ1-6
DNA: TGTGCCCTAGAAGGCTTCTCCTATAATTCACCCCTCCACTTT
CDR3: CALEGFSYNSPLHF

V: TRBV5-1
D: TRBD2
size: NA
J: TRBJ2-5
DNA: TGCGCCAGCAACATGCCAGGGACTAGCGGGACCCAAGAGACCCAGTACTTC
CDR3: CASNMPGTSGTQETQYF

V: TRBV6-5
D: NA
size: NA
J: TRBJ1-1
DNA: TGTGCCAGCACCACGACAGAGAACACTGAAGCTTTCTTT
CDR3: CASTTTENTEAFF

V: TRBV7-3
D: TRBD1
size: NA
J: TRBJ1-2
DNA: TGTGCCAGCAGCTCGACAGGGAACGGCAACTATGGCTACACCTTC
CDR3: CASSSTGNGNYGYTF

V: TRBV28
D: NA
size: NA
J: TRBJ2-5
DNA: TGTGCCAGCAGTCTAACAGGGTACCAAGAGACCCAGTACTTC
CDR3: CASSLTGYQETQYF

V: TRBV7-2
D: TRBD1
size: NA
J: TRBJ1-6
DNA: TGTGCCAGCAGCCTTGATCCGGGACAGGGTGGTTCACCCCTCCACTTT
CDR3: CASSLDPGQGGSPLHF

V: TRBV5-1
D: TRBD2
size: NA
J: TRBJ2-3
DNA: TGCGCCAGCAGCTTGGAACTAGCGCGCACAGATACGCAGTATTTT
CDR3: CASSLELARTDTQYF

V: TRBV27
D: TRBD1
size: NA
J: TRBJ2-7
DNA: TGTGCCAGCAGTTTTCGACCCGGGACAGGAAGCTACGAGCAGTACTTC
CDR3: CASSFRPGTGSYEQYF

V: TRBV6-2/TRBV6-3
D: NA
size: NA
J: TRBJ1-5
DNA: TGTGCCAGCAGTGACAGGTCCTATAGCAATCAGCCCCAGCATTTT
CDR3: CASSDRSYSNQPQHF